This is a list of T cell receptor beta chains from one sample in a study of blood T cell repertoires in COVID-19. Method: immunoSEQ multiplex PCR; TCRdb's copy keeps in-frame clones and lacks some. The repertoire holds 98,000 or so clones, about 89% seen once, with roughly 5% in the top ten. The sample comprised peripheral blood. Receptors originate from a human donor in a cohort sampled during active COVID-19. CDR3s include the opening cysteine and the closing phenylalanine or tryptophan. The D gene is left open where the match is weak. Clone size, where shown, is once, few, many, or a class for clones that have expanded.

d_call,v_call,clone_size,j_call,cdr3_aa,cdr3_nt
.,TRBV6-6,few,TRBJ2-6,CASRPRKGGANVLTF,TGTGCCAGCAGACCGAGAAAGGGGGGGGCCAACGTCCTGACTTTC
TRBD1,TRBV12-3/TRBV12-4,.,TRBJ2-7,CASQRTGYEQYF,TGTGCCAGCCAACGGACAGGCTACGAGCAGTACTTC
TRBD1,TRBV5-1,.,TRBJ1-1,CASSLGQGPTEAFF,TGCGCCAGCAGCTTGGGACAGGGGCCCACTGAAGCTTTCTTT
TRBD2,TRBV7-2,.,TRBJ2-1,CASSLAASSGGAYNEQFF,TGTGCCAGCAGCTTAGCTGCGTCTAGCGGGGGGGCCTACAATGAGCAGTTCTTC
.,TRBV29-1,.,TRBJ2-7,CSVEDLEGSYEQYF,TGCAGCGTTGAAGATCTGGAGGGGAGCTACGAGCAGTACTTC
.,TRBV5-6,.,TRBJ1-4,CASSLGAGVLTNEKLFF,TGTGCCAGCAGCTTGGGGGCAGGGGTTCTCACTAATGAAAAACTGTTTTTT
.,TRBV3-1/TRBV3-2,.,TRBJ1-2,CASSQRWGVNYGYTF,TGTGCCAGCAGCCAACGGTGGGGGGTTAACTATGGCTACACCTTC
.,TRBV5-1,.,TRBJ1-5,CASSLERDQPQHF,TGCGCCAGCAGCTTAGAAAGAGATCAGCCCCAGCATTTT
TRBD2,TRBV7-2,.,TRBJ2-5,CASSSAAGLAGQTQYF,TGTGCCAGCAGCTCAGCCGCGGGACTAGCGGGACAGACCCAGTACTTC
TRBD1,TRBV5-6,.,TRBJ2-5,CASIKGALETQYF,TGTGCCAGCATAAAGGGGGCTTTAGAGACCCAGTACTTC
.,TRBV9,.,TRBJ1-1,CASSVEAQDLAFF,TGTGCCAGCAGCGTAGAGGCTCAGGACTTAGCTTTCTTT
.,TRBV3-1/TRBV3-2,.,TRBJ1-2,CASSQAKGRSGYTF,TGTGCCAGCAGCCAAGCCAAGGGGCGGAGTGGCTACACCTTC
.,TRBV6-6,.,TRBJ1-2,CASSYGQGFGYTF,TGTGCCAGCAGTTACGGGCAGGGGTTTGGCTACACCTTC
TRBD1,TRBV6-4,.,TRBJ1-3,CAKRQGESSGNTIYF,TGTGCCAAAAGACAGGGGGAGAGCTCTGGAAACACCATATATTTT
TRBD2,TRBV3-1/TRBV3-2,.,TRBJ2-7,CASSNLAGGFFEQYF,TGTGCCAGCAGTAACCTTGCGGGGGGATTCTTCGAGCAGTACTTC
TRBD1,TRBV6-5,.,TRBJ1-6,CASSYSGQANSPLHF,TGTGCCAGCAGTTACTCGGGACAGGCGAATTCACCCCTCCACTTT
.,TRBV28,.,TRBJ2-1,CASSPPRGRNEQFF,TGTGCCAGCAGCCCCCCTAGAGGTAGGAATGAGCAGTTCTTC
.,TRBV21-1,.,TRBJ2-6,CASSIGGFDRGRTGANVLTF,TGTGCCAGCAGCATAGGGGGTTTCGACAGGGGGCGCACTGGGGCCAACGTCCTGACTTTC
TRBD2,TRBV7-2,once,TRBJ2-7,CASSLTSGGIYEQYF,TGTGCCAGCAGCTTGACTAGCGGGGGTATCTACGAGCAGTACTTC
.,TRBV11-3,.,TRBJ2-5,CASSSRGLGETQYF,TGTGCCAGCAGCTCCAGGGGCTTAGGGGAGACCCAGTACTTC
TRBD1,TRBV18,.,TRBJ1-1,CASSPGTGREAFF,TGTGCCAGCTCACCAGGGACAGGACGTGAAGCTTTCTTT
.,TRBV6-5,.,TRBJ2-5,CASSLQPYQETQYF,TGTGCCAGCAGCTTACAGCCGTACCAAGAGACCCAGTACTTC
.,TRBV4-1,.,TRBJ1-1,CASSQGPGFTEAFF,TGCGCCAGCAGCCAAGGTCCCGGGTTCACTGAAGCTTTCTTT
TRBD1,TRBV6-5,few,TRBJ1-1,CASRKGQGDTEAFF,TGTGCCAGCAGGAAAGGACAGGGAGACACTGAAGCTTTCTTT
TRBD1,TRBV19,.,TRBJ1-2,CASSPHDRDRYGYTF,TGTGCCAGTAGTCCCCACGACAGGGACCGCTATGGCTACACCTTC
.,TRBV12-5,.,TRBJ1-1,CASGLGLINTEAFF,TGTGCTAGTGGTTTGGGGCTGATAAACACTGAAGCTTTCTTT
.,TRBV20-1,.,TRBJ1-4,CSVGGREKLFF,TGCAGTGTCGGGGGGAGGGAAAAACTGTTTTTT
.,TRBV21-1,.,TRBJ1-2,CAATGSRGREGYGYTF,TGTGCCGCAACCGGATCCAGGGGACGAGAGGGTTATGGCTACACCTTC
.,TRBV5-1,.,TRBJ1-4,CASTTSGTLNEKLFF,TGCGCCAGCACCACCTCCGGGACTTTGAATGAAAAACTGTTTTTT
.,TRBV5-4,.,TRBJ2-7,CASSLNRAYEQYF,TGTGCCAGCAGCTTGAACAGGGCCTACGAGCAGTACTTC
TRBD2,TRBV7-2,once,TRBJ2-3,CASSLRRGKGGYTDTQYF,TGTGCCAGCAGCTTACGGCGCGGGAAGGGAGGGTATACAGATACGCAGTATTTT
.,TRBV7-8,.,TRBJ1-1,CASSLPGDELTFF,TGTGCCAGCAGCTTACCAGGGGATGAGCTAACTTTCTTT
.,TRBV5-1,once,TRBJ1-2,CASSLDGIGSGYTF,TGCGCCAGCAGCTTGGACGGGATTGGTTCGGGCTACACCTTC
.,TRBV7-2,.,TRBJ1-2,CASSLGGFYGYTF,TGTGCCAGCAGCTTAGGAGGGTTCTATGGCTACACCTTC
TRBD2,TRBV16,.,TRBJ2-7,CASSQTGGGSEQYF,TGTGCCAGCAGCCAGACGGGGGGAGGTTCCGAGCAGTACTTC
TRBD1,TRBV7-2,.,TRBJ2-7,CASSPDRDRGFHEQYF,TGTGCCAGCAGCCCCGACCGGGACAGGGGTTTCCACGAGCAGTACTTC
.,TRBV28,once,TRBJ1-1,CASSLGSGTEAFF,TGTGCCAGCAGTTTAGGCAGCGGCACTGAAGCTTTCTTT
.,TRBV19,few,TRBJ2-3,CASRTGPNTDTQYF,TGTGCCAGTAGAACAGGGCCGAACACAGATACGCAGTATTTT
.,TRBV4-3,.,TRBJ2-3,CASSQEGGHTFTDTQYF,TGCGCCAGCAGCCAAGAAGGGGGACACACCTTCACAGATACGCAGTATTTT
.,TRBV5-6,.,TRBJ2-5,CASSPPRAIQETQYF,TGTGCCAGCAGCCCACCACGAGCAATCCAAGAGACCCAGTACTTC
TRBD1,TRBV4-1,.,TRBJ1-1,CASSQDSRAGGNTEAFF,TGCGCCAGCAGCCAAGATTCTCGGGCAGGGGGGAACACTGAAGCTTTCTTT
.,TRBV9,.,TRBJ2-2,CASSVGGPSSGELFF,TGTGCCAGCAGCGTGGGGGGGCCTTCGAGCGGGGAGCTGTTTTTT